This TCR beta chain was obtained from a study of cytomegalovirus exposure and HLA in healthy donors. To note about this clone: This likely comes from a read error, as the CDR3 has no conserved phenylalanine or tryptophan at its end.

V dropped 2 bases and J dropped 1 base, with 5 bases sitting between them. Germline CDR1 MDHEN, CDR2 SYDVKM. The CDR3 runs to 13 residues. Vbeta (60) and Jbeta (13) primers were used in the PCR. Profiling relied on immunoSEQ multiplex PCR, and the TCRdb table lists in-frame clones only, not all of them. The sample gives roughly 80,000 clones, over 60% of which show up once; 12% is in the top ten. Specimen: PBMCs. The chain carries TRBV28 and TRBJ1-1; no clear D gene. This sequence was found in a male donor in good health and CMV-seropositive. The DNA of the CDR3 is TGTGCCAGCAGTTTAAACGGGAACACTGAAGCTTTCCTT. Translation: CASSLNGNTEAFL.